This TCR beta chain was recorded in a study of cytomegalovirus exposure and HLA in healthy donors. Study-level findings and limits: Researchers reportedly found TCR beta sequences accurately predicted most subjects' HLA-A and HLA-B alleles.

The CDR3 totals 15 residues. Per the germline V gene, CDR1 is MNHNS and CDR2 is SASEGT. Trimming removed 6 bases from V and 0 bases from J, with 12 bases in between. With 60 Vbeta and 13 Jbeta primers, the PCR was carried out. TCRdb's table, derived via immunoSEQ multiplex PCR, lists solely in-frame clones and lacks some. The sample shows 35,000 to 45,000 clones, around 82% of them seen only once. As for this clone: Its antigen is as yet unknown.

The rearrangement joins TRBV6-1 to TRBJ1-5; the D is unclear. The sample taken for sequencing was PBMCs. The receptor was isolated from a woman aged 18-30 years in good health and CMV-seropositive. The CDR3 protein is CASRADGYSNQPQHF. Here the CDR3 DNA reads TGTGCCAGCAGAGCGGACGGATATAGCAATCAGCCCCAGCATTTT.